Listed below are T cell receptor beta chains from one sample, sequenced in a study of cytomegalovirus exposure and HLA in healthy donors. TCRdb keeps only in-frame clones here, not all; method: immunoSEQ multiplex PCR. Of approximately 180,000 clones in the sample, more than 75% were seen once. The sequencing input was PBMCs. These receptors originate from a man aged 18 to 30 in good health and CMV-seropositive. CDR3s include the opening cysteine and the closing phenylalanine or tryptophan. The D gene is left open where the match is weak. Size tells how often a clone was seen (once, few, many) or the class of an expanded clone, and some rows leave it out.

V gene	J gene	clone size	D gene	CDR3 protein	CDR3 DNA
TRBV5-8	TRBJ2-5	once	TRBD2	CASRATGLPQETQYF	TGTGCCAGCAGGGCTACGGGACTACCTCAAGAGACCCAGTACTTC
TRBV19	TRBJ2-5	.	.	CASRDEWALEYF	TGTGCCAGCCGCGACGAGTGGGCCCTCGAGTACTTC
TRBV4-1	TRBJ2-7	once	TRBD2	CASSQDRDYSYEQYF	TGCGCCAGCAGCCAAGATAGGGACTATTCCTACGAGCAGTACTTC
TRBV6-1	TRBJ2-7	once	.	CASSETPVSAPHYEQYF	TGTGCCAGCAGTGAGACCCCCGTCTCCGCACCTCACTACGAGCAGTACTTC
TRBV11-2	TRBJ2-7	.	.	CASSFGGRIDEQYF	TGTGCCAGCAGCTTTGGGGGGAGGATCGACGAGCAGTACTTC
TRBV5-1	TRBJ2-5	.	TRBD2	CASSLLLAETQYF	TGCGCCAGCAGCTTGTTACTAGCGGAGACCCAGTACTTC
TRBV19	TRBJ1-2	.	.	CASIPRGYYGYTF	TGTGCCAGTATCCCCCGGGGGTACTATGGCTACACCTTC
TRBV28	TRBJ1-2	.	TRBD1	CAIYSGTAYPYGYTF	TGTGCCATCTACTCTGGGACAGCTTACCCCTATGGCTACACCTTC
TRBV5-1	TRBJ2-2	.	.	CASRNPITIGELFF	TGCGCCAGCAGAAACCCAATCACTATCGGGGAGCTGTTTTTT
TRBV7-9	TRBJ1-1	.	TRBD1	CASSLQGGNTEAFF	TGTGCCAGCAGCTTACAGGGGGGGAACACTGAAGCTTTCTTT
TRBV28	TRBJ1-4	.	.	CASSEEGEGIEKLFF	TGTGCCAGCAGTGAGGAGGGAGAGGGCATAGAAAAACTGTTTTTT
TRBV18	TRBJ2-7	.	.	CASSSGDSYEQYF	TGTGCCAGCTCCTCAGGGGACTCCTACGAGCAGTACTTC
TRBV27	TRBJ1-1	once	TRBD1	CASSSTGGWTEAFF	TGTGCCAGCAGTTCTACAGGGGGTTGGACTGAAGCTTTCTTT
TRBV18	TRBJ2-1	.	.	CASSQGFGEQFF	TGTGCCAGCTCACAGGGGTTCGGTGAGCAGTTCTTC
TRBV15	TRBJ1-4	.	TRBD1	CATGTAEKLFF	TGTGCCACCGGGACAGCTGAAAAACTGTTTTTT
TRBV6-5	TRBJ2-7	.	.	CASSYSGRADEQYF	TGTGCCAGCAGTTACTCGGGGCGTGCGGACGAGCAGTACTTC
TRBV29-1	TRBJ1-1	.	.	CSTSGEGTEAFF	TGCAGCACGTCAGGGGAGGGCACTGAAGCTTTCTTT
TRBV7-2	TRBJ2-3	.	.	CASSTQGGTDAQYF	TGTGCCAGCAGCACGCAGGGGGGCACAGATGCGCAGTATTTT
TRBV7-6	TRBJ2-2	.	.	CASSREAGVVSGELFF	TGTGCCAGCAGCCGGGAGGCAGGGGTAGTTTCCGGGGAGCTGTTTTTT
TRBV4-2	TRBJ2-7	.	.	CASSPGEYEQYF	TGTGCCAGCAGCCCAGGGGAATACGAGCAGTACTTC
TRBV9	TRBJ2-1	.	TRBD2	CASSVYGLALNEQFF	TGTGCCAGCAGCGTATATGGACTAGCGCTCAATGAGCAGTTCTTC
TRBV13	TRBJ1-3	.	TRBD1	CASSLGTVGSGNTIYF	TGTGCCAGCAGCTTGGGGACAGTCGGCTCTGGAAACACCATATATTTT
TRBV19	TRBJ2-5	.	.	CASSLTQTGGETQYF	TGTGCCAGTTCACTTACTCAGACAGGCGGGGAGACCCAGTACTTC
TRBV14	TRBJ1-2	.	.	CASSQVGQYRDGYTF	TGTGCCAGCAGCCAAGTCGGACAGTATAGAGATGGCTACACCTTC
TRBV14	TRBJ2-7	.	.	CASSQKSTGGSAPLPHEQYF	TGTGCCAGCAGCCAAAAATCGACCGGGGGTTCGGCTCCACTACCGCATGAGCAGTACTTC
TRBV9	TRBJ2-2	.	TRBD2	CASSPQIGSGRTGELFF	TGTGCCAGCAGCCCTCAGATTGGGAGCGGGAGGACCGGGGAGCTGTTTTTT
TRBV28	TRBJ2-2	.	TRBD2	CASIGGGIGELFF	TGTGCCAGCATAGGCGGGGGAATCGGGGAGCTGTTTTTT
TRBV28	TRBJ2-1	.	.	CASSLWIGGARYNEQFF	TGTGCCAGCAGTTTATGGATAGGAGGGGCCAGGTACAATGAGCAGTTCTTC
TRBV7-8	TRBJ1-1	.	.	CASSPRDINTEAFF	TGTGCCAGCAGCCCCAGGGATATTAACACTGAAGCTTTCTTT
TRBV6-6	TRBJ2-7	.	TRBD2	CASSQSGRGDEQYF	TGTGCCAGCAGCCAGAGCGGGAGGGGTGACGAGCAGTACTTC
TRBV9	TRBJ2-1	.	TRBD2	CASSVWPSGGYDEQFF	TGTGCCAGCAGCGTATGGCCCAGCGGGGGGTATGATGAGCAGTTCTTC
TRBV9	TRBJ2-2	.	.	CASSPQLHTGELFF	TGTGCCAGCAGCCCGCAACTTCACACCGGGGAGCTGTTTTTT
TRBV5-1	TRBJ2-7	once	TRBD2	CASSKVSGGSYEQYF	TGCGCCAGCAGCAAAGTTAGCGGGGGTAGCTACGAGCAGTACTTC
TRBV5-6	TRBJ2-2	.	TRBD2	CASRGLANTGELFF	TGTGCCAGCAGGGGACTAGCGAACACCGGGGAGCTGTTTTTT
TRBV11-3	TRBJ2-3	.	.	CASSQGGDTQYF	TGTGCCAGCAGCCAGGGAGGAGATACGCAGTATTTT
TRBV19	TRBJ1-1	.	.	CASSIDRVSAEAFF	TGTGCCAGTAGTATAGACAGGGTCTCTGCTGAAGCTTTCTTT
TRBV5-1	TRBJ1-2	few	TRBD1	CASSSQGQGDRRTF	TGCGCCAGCAGCAGCCAGGGACAGGGGGACCGAAGGACCTTC
TRBV7-2	TRBJ1-1	.	TRBD1	CASSLTGGNTEAFF	TGTGCCAGCAGCTTGACAGGGGGGAACACTGAAGCTTTCTTT
TRBV5-4	TRBJ2-7	.	TRBD2	CASSRTSGGSYEQYF	TGTGCCAGCAGCAGAACTAGCGGGGGGTCCTACGAGCAGTACTTC